Listed here are 5 T cell receptor beta chains from one sample, sequenced in a study of identical twins. One entry per CDR3 protein results from TCRdb running MiXCR on the 5' RACE reads. This table holds roughly 750,000 distinct CDR3 sequences, around 20% found once. In addition, the sample was reused for a study of T cells expressing NK-cell markers.

Source material: PBMCs. The receptor set was obtained from a young woman in good health.

CDR3 sequence (DNA): TGTGCCAGCAGCGCGGACAGATACAAAAACATTCAGTACTTC. It codes for CASSADRYKNIQYF. J is TRBJ2-4 and V is TRBV7-9; D is possibly TRBD1 (6 bases). CDR1 SEHNR and CDR2 FQNEAQ come from the germline V gene (reference sequence). The CDR3 runs to 14 residues. V lost 5 bases and J 3 bases, leaving 11 bases between the germline ends.

The chain combines TRBV12-3 or TRBV12-4 with TRBJ2-1, with 10 bases that match TRBD2. After removal of 6 bases from V and 0 bases from J, the junction contained 8 bases not matched to a gene. The CDR3 is made up of 17 amino acids. CDR3 coding DNA: TGTGCCAGCAGCTCTGGACTAGCGGTCTTCTCCTACAATGAGCAGTTCTTC. This sequence encodes CASSSGLAVFSYNEQFF.

J is TRBJ2-7 and V is TRBV21-1; TRBD2, the D gene given by the table, was not confirmed from the DNA. TRBV21-1 is deemed a pseudogene. The CDR3 is 19 amino acids. The CDR3 DNA reads TGTGCCAGCAGCAAAAGGTCCCTCAGGGTGATTCAGCTCTCCTACGAGCAGTACTTC. Translating gives CASSKRSLRVIQLSYEQYF.

This clonotype has more than one count but fewer than ten. The chain joins TRBV28 to TRBJ2-7; 9 bases match TRBD2. The junction had 6 bases not matched to a gene; V was cut back by 3 bases and J by 0 bases. The CDR3 is 16 amino acids. Germline CDR1 is MDHEN and CDR2 is SYDVKM. CDR3 sequence reads: CASSFSLAGLSYEQYF. The CDR3 nucleotides are TGTGCCAGCAGTTTTTCCCTAGCGGGGCTCTCCTACGAGCAGTACTTC. Supplemented by reference TRBV28 and TRBJ2-7, the full variable domain reads DVKVTQSSRYLVKRTGEKVFLECVQDMDHENMFWYRQDPGLGLRLIYFSYDVKMKEKGDIPEGYSVSREKKERFSLILESASTNQTSMYLCASSFSLAGLSYEQYFGPGTRLTVT.

This clonotype turned up a few times. The J gene is TRBJ2-7, the V gene TRBV11-3; D uncertain. The CDR3 covers 13 residues. CDR1 is SGHNT, CDR2 YENEEA, per germline. Trimming took off 2 bases at V and 5 bases at J, with 10 bases between the two ends. CDR3 residues: CASSLTKKHEQYF. CDR3 coding DNA: TGTGCCAGCAGCTTAACCAAGAAGCACGAGCAGTACTTC.